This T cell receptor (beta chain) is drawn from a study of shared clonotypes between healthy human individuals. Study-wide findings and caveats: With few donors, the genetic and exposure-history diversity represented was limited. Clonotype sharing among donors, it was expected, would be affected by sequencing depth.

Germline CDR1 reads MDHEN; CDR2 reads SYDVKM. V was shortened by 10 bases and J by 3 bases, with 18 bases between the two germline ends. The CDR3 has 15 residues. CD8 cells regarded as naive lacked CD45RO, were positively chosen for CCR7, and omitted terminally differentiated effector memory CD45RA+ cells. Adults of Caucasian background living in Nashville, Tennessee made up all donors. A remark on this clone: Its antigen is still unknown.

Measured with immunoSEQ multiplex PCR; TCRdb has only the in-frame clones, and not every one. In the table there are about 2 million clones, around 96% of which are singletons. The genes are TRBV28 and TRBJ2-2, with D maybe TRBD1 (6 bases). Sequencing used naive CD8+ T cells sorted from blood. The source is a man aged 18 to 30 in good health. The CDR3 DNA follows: TGTGCCATAGGATCCCGGGACAAATACACCGGGGAGCTGTTTTTT. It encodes CAIGSRDKYTGELFF. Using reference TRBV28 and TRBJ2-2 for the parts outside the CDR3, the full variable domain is DVKVTQSSRYLVKRTGEKVFLECVQDMDHENMFWYRQDPGLGLRLIYFSYDVKMKEKGDIPEGYSVSREKKERFSLILESASTNQTSMYLCAIGSRDKYTGELFFGEGSRLTVL.